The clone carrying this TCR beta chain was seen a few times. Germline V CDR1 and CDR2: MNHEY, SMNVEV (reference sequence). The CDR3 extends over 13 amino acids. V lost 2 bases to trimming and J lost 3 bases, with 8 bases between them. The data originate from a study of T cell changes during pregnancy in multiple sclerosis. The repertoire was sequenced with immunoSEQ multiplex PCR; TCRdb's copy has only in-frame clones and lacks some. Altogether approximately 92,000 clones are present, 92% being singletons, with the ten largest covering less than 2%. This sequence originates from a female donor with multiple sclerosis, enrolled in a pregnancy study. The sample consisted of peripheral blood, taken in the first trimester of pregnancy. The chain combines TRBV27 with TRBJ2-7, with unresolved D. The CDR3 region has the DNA TGTGCCAGCAGTTTAATGCCCGGCTACGAGCAGTACTTC. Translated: CASSLMPGYEQYF.